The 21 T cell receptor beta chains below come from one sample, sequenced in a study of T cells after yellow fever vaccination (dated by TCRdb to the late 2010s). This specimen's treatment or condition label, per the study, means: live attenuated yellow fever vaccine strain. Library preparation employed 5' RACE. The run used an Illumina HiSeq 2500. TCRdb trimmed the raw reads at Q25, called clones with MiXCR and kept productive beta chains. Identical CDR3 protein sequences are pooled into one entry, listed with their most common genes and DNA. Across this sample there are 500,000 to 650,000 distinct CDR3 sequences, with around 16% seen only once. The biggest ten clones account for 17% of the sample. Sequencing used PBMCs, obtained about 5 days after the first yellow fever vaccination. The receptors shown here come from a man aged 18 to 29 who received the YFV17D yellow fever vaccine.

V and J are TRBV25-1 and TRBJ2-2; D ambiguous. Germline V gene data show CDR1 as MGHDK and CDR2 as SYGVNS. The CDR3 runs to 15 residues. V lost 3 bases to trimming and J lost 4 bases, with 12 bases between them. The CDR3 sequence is CASSDGFLSTGELFF. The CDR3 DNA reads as TGTGCCAGCAGTGATGGGTTCCTGAGCACCGGGGAGCTGTTTTTT.

CDR3 nucleotides: TGCGCCAGCAGCCAAGTCCCGGTCTCAGAGACCCAGTACTTC. Translation: CASSQVPVSETQYF. The chain joins TRBV4-1 to TRBJ2-5; D not resolved. The CDR3 length is 14 residues. CDR1 and CDR2 from the germline V gene are MGHRA and YSYEKL. Trimming took off 1 base at V and 4 bases at J, with 10 bases between the two ends.

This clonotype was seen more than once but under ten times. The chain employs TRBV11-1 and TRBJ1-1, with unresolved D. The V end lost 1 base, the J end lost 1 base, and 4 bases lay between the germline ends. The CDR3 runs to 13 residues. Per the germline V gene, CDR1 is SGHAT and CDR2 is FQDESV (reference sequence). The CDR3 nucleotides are TGTGCCAGCAGCTTAGAAGAGAACACTGAAGCTTTCTTT. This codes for CASSLEENTEAFF.

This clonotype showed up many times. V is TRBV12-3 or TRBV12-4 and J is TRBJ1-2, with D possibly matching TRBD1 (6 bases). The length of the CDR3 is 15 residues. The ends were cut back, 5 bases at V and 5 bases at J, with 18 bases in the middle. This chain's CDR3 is CASSPRGGRIYGYTF. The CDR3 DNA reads TGTGCCAGCAGTCCCCGGGGGGGGCGGATTTATGGCTACACCTTC.

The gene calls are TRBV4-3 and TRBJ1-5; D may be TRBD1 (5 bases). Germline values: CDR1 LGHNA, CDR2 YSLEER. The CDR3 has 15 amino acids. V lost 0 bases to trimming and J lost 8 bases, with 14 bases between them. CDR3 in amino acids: CASSQERSWGEPQHF. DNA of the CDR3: TGCGCCAGCAGCCAAGAAAGATCATGGGGGGAGCCCCAGCATTTT.

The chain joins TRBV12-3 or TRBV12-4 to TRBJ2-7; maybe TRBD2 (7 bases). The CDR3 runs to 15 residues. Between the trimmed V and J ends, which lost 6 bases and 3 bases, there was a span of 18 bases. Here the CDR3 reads CASRGGHSGIYEQYF. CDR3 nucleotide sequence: TGTGCCAGCAGGGGGGGGCACAGCGGGATCTACGAGCAGTACTTC.

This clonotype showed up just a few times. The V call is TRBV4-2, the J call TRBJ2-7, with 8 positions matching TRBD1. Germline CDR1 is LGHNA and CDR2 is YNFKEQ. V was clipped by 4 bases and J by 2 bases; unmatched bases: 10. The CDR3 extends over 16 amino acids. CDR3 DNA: TGTGCCAGCAGCCTAGACCCAGGGGGCCGAGCCTACGAGCAGTACTTC. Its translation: CASSLDPGGRAYEQYF.

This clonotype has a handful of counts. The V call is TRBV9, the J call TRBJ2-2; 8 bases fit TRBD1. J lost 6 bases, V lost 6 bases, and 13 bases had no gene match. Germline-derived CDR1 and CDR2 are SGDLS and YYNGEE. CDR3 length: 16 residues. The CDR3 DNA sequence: TGTGCCAGCACCGCGAGTCCCAGGGGGCGGGCCGGGGAGCTGTTTTTT. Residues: CASTASPRGRAGELFF.

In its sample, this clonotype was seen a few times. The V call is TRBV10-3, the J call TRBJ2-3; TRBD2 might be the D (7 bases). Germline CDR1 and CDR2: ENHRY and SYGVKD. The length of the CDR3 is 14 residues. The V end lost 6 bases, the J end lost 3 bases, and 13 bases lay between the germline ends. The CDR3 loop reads CAIRSGGATDTQYF. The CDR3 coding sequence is TGTGCCATCAGATCGGGGGGCGCGACAGATACGCAGTATTTT.

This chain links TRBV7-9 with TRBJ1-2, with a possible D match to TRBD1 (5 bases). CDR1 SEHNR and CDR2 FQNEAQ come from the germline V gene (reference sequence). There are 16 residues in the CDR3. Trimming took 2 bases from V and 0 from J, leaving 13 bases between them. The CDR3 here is CASSLSGPPSNYGYTF. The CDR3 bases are TGTGCCAGCAGCTTATCAGGGCCTCCTTCTAACTATGGCTACACCTTC.

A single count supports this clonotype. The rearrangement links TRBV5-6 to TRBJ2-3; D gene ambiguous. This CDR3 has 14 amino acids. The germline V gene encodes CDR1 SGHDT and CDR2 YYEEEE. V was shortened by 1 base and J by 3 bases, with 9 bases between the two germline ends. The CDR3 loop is CASSLPLRTDTQYF. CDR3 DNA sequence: TGTGCCAGCAGCTTGCCTTTACGGACAGATACGCAGTATTTT.

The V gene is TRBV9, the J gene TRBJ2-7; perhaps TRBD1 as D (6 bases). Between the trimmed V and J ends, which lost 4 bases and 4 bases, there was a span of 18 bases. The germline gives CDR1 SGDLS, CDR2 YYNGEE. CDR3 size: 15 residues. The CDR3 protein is CASSPVGAGFYEQYF. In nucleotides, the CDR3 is TGTGCCAGCAGCCCTGTGGGGGCAGGGTTTTACGAGCAGTACTTC.

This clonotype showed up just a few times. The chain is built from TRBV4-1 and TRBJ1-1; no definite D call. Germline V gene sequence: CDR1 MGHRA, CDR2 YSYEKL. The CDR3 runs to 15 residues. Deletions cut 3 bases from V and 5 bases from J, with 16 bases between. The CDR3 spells CASSQPGGRATEAFF. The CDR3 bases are TGCGCCAGCAGCCAGCCAGGAGGGAGGGCGACTGAAGCTTTCTTT.

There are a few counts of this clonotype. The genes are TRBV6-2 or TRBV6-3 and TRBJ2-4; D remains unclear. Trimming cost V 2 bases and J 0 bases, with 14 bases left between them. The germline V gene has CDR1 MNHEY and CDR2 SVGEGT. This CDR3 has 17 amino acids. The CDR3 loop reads CASSYGRPTVAKNIQYF. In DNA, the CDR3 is TGTGCCAGCAGTTACGGGCGCCCAACAGTAGCCAAAAACATTCAGTACTTC.

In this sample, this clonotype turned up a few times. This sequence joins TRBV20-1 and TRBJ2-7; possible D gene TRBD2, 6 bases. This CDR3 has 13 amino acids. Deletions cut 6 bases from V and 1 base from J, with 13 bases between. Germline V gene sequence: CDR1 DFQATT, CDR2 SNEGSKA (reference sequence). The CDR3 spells CSARTGLSYEQYF. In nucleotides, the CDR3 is TGCAGTGCGCGCACCGGACTATCCTACGAGCAGTACTTC.

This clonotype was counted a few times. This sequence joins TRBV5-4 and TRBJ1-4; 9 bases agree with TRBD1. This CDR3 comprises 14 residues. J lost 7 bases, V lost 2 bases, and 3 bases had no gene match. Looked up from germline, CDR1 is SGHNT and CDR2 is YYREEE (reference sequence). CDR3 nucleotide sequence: TGTGCCAGCAGCTTTGGGACAGGGCCTGAAAAACTGTTTTTT. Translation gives CASSFGTGPEKLFF.

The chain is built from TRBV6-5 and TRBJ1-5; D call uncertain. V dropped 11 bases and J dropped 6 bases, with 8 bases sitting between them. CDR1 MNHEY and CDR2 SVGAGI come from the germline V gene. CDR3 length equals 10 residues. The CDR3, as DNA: TGTGCCGTCGGGAGTCAGCCCCAGCATTTT. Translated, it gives CAVGSQPQHF.

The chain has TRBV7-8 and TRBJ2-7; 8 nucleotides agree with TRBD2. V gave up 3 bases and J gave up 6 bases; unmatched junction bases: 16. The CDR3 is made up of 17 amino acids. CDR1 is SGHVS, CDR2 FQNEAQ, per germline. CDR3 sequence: CASSLADFAGGGSEQYF. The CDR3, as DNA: TGTGCCAGCAGCTTGGCCGACTTCGCGGGGGGAGGTTCCGAGCAGTACTTC.

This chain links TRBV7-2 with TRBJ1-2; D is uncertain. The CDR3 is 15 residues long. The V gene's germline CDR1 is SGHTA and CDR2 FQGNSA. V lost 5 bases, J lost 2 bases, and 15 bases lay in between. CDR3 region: CASSPMGGSNYGYTF. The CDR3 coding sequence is TGTGCCAGCAGCCCCATGGGTGGATCGAACTATGGCTACACCTTC. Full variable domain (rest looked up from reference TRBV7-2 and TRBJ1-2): GAGVSQSPSNKVTEKGKDVELRCDPISGHTALYWYRQSLGQGLEFLIYFQGNSAPDKSGLPSDRFSAERTGGSVSTLTIQRTQQEDSAVYLCASSPMGGSNYGYTFGSGTRLTVV.

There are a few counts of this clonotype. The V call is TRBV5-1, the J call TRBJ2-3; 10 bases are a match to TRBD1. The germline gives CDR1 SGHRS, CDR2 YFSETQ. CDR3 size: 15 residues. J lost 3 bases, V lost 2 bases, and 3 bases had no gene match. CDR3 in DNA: TGCGCCAGCAGCTTCGGACAGGGGGTAACAGATACGCAGTATTTT. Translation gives CASSFGQGVTDTQYF.

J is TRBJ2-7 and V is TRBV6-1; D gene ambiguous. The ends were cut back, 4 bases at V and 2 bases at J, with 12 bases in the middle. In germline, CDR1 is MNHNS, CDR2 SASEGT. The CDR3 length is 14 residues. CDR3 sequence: CASSASDTTYEQYV. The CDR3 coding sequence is TGTGCCAGCAGTGCCTCAGACACAACCTACGAGCAGTACGTC.